This TCR beta chain was retrieved from a study of T cell responses to AZD1222 COVID-19 vaccine. Notes on this clone: Its antigen is undetermined.

The analysis combined second doses at about 4 or about 12 weeks. With 4 bases removed from V and 6 bases from J, the gap between germline ends came to 19 bases. The V gene's germline CDR1 is SGDLS and CDR2 YYNGEE. The CDR3 has 16 residues. General study points: Along spike, vaccine-associated CD4 TCRs were found throughout, with dominance at 160-218 and 743-854. Targets within unmutated variant regions were reportedly found for nearly half of spike-specific TCRs. After two AZD1222 doses, spike-specific TCR breadth and depth rose versus day 0.

Clones were read by immunoSEQ multiplex PCR, and TCRdb kept only the in-frame ones, dropping some. Of over 130,000 clones listed, more than 85% were seen once; the top ten hold roughly 4%. The source is an adult who received the AZD1222 COVID-19 vaccine. V usage is TRBV9 and J usage is TRBJ2-2; a possible D gene is TRBD2 (5 bases). This specimen consisted of peripheral blood, obtained 28 days after the second AZD1222 dose. The CDR3 nucleotides are TGTGCCAGCAGCCCCCCCGGGCTAGCTGTGGCCGGGGAGCTGTTTTTT. Residues: CASSPPGLAVAGELFF.